What follows is one T cell receptor (beta chain) and its context. What it recognizes is unknown. The assay was immunoSEQ multiplex PCR, and TCRdb's table has in-frame clones only and misses some. The table includes about 180,000 clones, 75% to 90% detected once. This entry comes from a study of T cell responses to AZD1222 COVID-19 vaccine. Whole-study context: Whether given at about 4 or about 12 weeks, second doses were pooled. Notes on the study in general: There were vaccine-associated CD4 TCRs across spike, dominant at 160-218 and 743-854.

The TCR sequence derives from an adult in good health. The sequenced sample was peripheral blood, obtained on day 0 of AZD1222 vaccination.

The CDR3 loop reads CASSGAGQGNEKLFF. The CDR3 DNA follows: TGCGCCAGCAGTGGCGCCGGACAGGGTAATGAAAAACTGTTTTTT. The chain carries TRBV10-2 and TRBJ1-4, with 8 bases matching TRBD1. This CDR3 is built from 15 residues. Germline V gene sequence: CDR1 WSHSY, CDR2 SAAADI. V gave up 4 bases and J gave up 4 bases; unmatched junction bases: 5.